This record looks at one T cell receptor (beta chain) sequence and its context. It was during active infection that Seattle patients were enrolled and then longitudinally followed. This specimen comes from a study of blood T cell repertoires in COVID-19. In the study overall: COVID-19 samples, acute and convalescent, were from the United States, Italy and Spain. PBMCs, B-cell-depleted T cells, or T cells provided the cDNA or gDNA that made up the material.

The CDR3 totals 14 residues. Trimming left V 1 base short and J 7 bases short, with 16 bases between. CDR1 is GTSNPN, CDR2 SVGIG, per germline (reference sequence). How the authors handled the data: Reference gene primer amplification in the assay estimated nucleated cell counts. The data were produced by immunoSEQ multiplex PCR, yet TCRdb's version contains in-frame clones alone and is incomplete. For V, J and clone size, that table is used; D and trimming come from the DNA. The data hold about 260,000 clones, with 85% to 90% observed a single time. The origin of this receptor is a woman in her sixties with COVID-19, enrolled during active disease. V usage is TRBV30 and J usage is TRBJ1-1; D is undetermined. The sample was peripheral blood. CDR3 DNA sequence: TGTGCCTGGAGTGGTACTCTTAAATCAGGTGAAGCTTTCTTT. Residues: CAWSGTLKSGEAFF.